This TCR beta chain stems from a study of cytomegalovirus exposure and HLA in healthy donors. General study findings and limits: The study flagged about 150 TCR beta chains as cytomegalovirus-associated.

The CDR3 has 14 residues. The V gene's germline CDR1 is MNHEY and CDR2 SVGAGI. V was cut by 2 bases and J by 0 bases, with 8 bases left in between. Of note for this clone: Its cognate antigen is unknown.

The protocol was immunoSEQ multiplex PCR, while the TCRdb copy is restricted to in-frame clones and leaves out a portion. Of fewer than 120,000 clones listed, roughly nine tenths are singletons. The TCR sequence derives from a woman younger than 30 in good health and CMV-seronegative. What was sequenced was PBMCs. The V gene is TRBV6-5, the J gene TRBJ2-7; a weak D match, TRBD1 (6 bases). DNA of the CDR3: TGTGCCAGCAGTTACCGGGACAACTCCTACGAGCAGTACTTC. Encoded protein: CASSYRDNSYEQYF.